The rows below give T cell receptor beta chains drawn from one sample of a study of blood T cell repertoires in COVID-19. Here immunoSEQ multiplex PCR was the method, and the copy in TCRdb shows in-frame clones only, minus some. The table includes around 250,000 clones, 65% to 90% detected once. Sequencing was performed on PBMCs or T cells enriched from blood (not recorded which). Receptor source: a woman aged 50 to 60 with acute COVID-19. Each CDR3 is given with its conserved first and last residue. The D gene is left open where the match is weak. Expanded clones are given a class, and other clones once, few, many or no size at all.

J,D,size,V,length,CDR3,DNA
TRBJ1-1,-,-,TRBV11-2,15,CASSPWTERDTEAFF,TGTGCCAGCAGCCCCTGGACAGAGAGGGACACTGAAGCTTTCTTT
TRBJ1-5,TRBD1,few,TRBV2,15,CASSELTGGNQPQHF,TGTGCCAGCAGTGAACTAACAGGGGGCAATCAGCCCCAGCATTTT
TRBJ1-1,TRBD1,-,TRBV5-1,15,CASSYGQGGNTEAFF,TGCGCCAGCAGTTACGGACAGGGGGGCAACACTGAAGCTTTCTTT
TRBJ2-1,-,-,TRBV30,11,CAWNWAGKQFF,TGTGCCTGGAATTGGGCGGGGAAACAGTTCTTC
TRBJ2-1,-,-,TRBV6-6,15,CAGHPSGGTYNEQFF,TGTGCCGGCCATCCGTCCGGGGGAACATACAATGAGCAGTTCTTC
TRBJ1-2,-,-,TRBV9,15,CASSVVTVTNYGYTF,TGTGCCAGCAGCGTAGTGACAGTAACTAACTATGGCTACACCTTC
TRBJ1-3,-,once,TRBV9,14,CASSAAGSGNTIYF,TGTGCCAGCAGCGCCGCGGGCTCTGGAAACACCATATATTTT
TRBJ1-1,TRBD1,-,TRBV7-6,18,CASSQSTGTGGLVTEAFF,TGTGCCAGCAGCCAATCCACCGGGACAGGGGGCTTGGTCACTGAAGCTTTCTTT
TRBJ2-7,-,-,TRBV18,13,CASSPTSSYEQYF,TGTGCCAGCTCACCGACTAGTTCCTACGAGCAGTACTTC
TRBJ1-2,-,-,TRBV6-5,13,CASRGEVAYGYTF,TGTGCCAGCAGGGGTGAGGTTGCCTATGGCTACACCTTC
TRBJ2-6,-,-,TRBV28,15,CASSSPWTEIIVLTF,TGTGCCAGCAGTTCCCCGTGGACAGAGATAATCGTCCTGACTTTC
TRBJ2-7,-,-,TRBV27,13,CASSYGLIYEQYF,TGTGCCAGCAGCTACGGACTGATCTACGAGCAGTACTTC
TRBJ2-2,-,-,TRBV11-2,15,CASREVRGLTGELFF,TGTGCCAGCAGGGAGGTGCGGGGGCTCACCGGGGAGCTGTTTTTT
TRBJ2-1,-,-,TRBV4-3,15,CASSQGASRYNEQFF,TGCGCCAGCAGCCAAGGGGCATCTCGTTACAATGAGCAGTTCTTC
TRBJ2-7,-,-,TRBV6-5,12,CASTSVAYEQYF,TGTGCCAGCACGTCGGTGGCCTACGAGCAGTACTTC
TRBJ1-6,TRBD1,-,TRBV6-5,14,CASARDSLDSPLHF,TGTGCCAGCGCCCGGGACAGCTTAGATTCACCCCTCCACTTT
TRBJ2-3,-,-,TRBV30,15,CAWSVLISSTDTQYF,TGTGCCTGGAGTGTACTAATCTCTAGCACAGATACGCAGTATTTT
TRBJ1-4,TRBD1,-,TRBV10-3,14,CAISATGVGEKLFF,TGTGCCATCAGCGCAACAGGGGTAGGGGAAAAACTGTTTTTT
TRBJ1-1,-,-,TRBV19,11,CASSIPGEAFF,TGTGCCAGTAGTATTCCGGGAGAAGCTTTCTTT
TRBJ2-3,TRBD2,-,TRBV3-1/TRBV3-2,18,CASSHGLAGGSSTDTQYF,TGTGCCAGCAGCCACGGACTAGCGGGGGGGTCTAGCACAGATACGCAGTATTTT
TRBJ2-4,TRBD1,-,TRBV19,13,CASSDRGENIQYF,TGTGCCAGTAGCGACAGGGGTGAGAACATTCAGTACTTC
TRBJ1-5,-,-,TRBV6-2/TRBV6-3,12,CASSAEYQPQHF,TGTGCCAGCAGTGCCGAGTATCAGCCCCAGCATTTT
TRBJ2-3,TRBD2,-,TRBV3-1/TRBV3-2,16,CASSPTGGGSTDTQYF,TGTGCCAGCAGCCCGACTGGCGGGGGGAGCACAGATACGCAGTATTTT
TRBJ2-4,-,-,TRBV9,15,CASSVEVGPKNIQYF,TGTGCCAGCAGCGTAGAAGTGGGGCCCAAAAACATTCAGTACTTC
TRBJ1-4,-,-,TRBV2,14,CASNLRRGNEKLFF,TGTGCCAGCAACTTACGACGGGGTAATGAAAAACTGTTTTTT
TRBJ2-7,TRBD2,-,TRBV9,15,CASSVSGTSSYEQYF,TGTGCCAGCAGCGTGTCCGGGACTAGCTCCTACGAGCAGTACTTC
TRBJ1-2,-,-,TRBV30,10,CALDSYGYTF,TGTGCCTTGGACAGCTATGGCTACACCTTC
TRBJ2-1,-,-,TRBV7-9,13,CASRVTNYNEQFF,TGTGCCAGCAGAGTCACAAATTACAATGAGCAGTTCTTC
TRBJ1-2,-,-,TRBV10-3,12,CAIRMGGYGYTF,TGTGCCATCAGGATGGGGGGCTATGGCTACACCTTC
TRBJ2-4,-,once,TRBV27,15,CASAPDTGSKNIQYF,TGTGCCAGCGCCCCAGATACAGGGTCAAAAAACATTCAGTACTTC
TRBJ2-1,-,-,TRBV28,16,CASSLLGQGTYNEQFF,TGTGCCAGCTCCTTACTCGGCCAGGGGACCTACAATGAGCAGTTCTTC
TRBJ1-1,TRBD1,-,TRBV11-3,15,CASSSVGQGRTEAFF,TGTGCCAGCAGCTCAGTTGGACAGGGGCGGACTGAAGCTTTCTTT
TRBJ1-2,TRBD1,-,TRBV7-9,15,CASSLGDRGSYGYTF,TGTGCCAGCAGCTTAGGCGACAGGGGAAGTTATGGCTACACCTTC
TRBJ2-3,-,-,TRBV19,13,CASSEGGADTQYF,TGTGCCAGTAGTGAGGGTGGCGCAGATACGCAGTATTTT